Included here is one T cell receptor (beta chain) sequence, with context. This specimen comes from a study of T cells after yellow fever vaccination. MiXCR, run by TCRdb on the 5' RACE reads, gives a single entry per CDR3 protein. The repertoire holds roughly 320,000 distinct CDR3 sequences, with around a tenth as singletons. Sequencing used CD4+ T cells sorted from PBMCs, obtained 45 days after the yellow fever booster vaccination. The TCR sequence derives from a young man who received the YFV17D yellow fever vaccine.

The CDR3 sequence: CAIRTSPNQPQHF. For the CDR3, the DNA is TGTGCCATCAGGACATCGCCCAATCAGCCCCAGCATTTT. The chain has TRBV10-3 and TRBJ1-5; no clear D gene. CDR1 and CDR2 (germline): ENHRY, SYGVKD. Trimming cost V 6 bases and J 3 bases, with 9 bases left between them. This CDR3 has 13 amino acids.